This record covers a single TCR beta chain. Its antigen remains unidentified. No quality values exist for individual bases; no much larger clone is one base distant. Using the immunoSEQ assay, TCRB CDR3 regions were amplified from about 1.9 micrograms of genomic DNA, or from all available DNA when less than that was on hand. For multiplex PCR, 60 forward primers for TCR V beta segments and 13 reverse primers for J beta segments were used. Synthetic control templates were spiked into each sample at limiting dilution to estimate reads per starting template. Reads of 87 bp were generated by sequencing on the Illumina HiSeq System. The paper's data handling went like this. PCR and sequencing errors were removed by a nearest neighbor algorithm that merged closely related sequences. TCR overlap was measured as the percentage of unique tumor TCR beta sequences also present in the same patient's peripheral blood. TCRdb took over this immuneACCESS table, retaining in-frame rearrangements with V and J assigned. Such tables are incomplete; in checked studies, under half of the missing clones stem from an unresolved V gene, and the remainder is unexplained. V and J calls and clone size are given by that table; D and trimming were obtained from the DNA. Within this sample are tens of thousands of clones, with approximately 80% of them counted one time only. In total, the top ten clones hold about 15% of the sample.

These data belong to a study of glioma-infiltrating T cells after dendritic cell vaccination (dated by TCRdb to 2016 to 2017). In terms of the full investigation: Of the approximately 15 glioblastoma patients in the cohort, all drawn from Phase I and II dendritic cell vaccination trials, 9 were newly diagnosed and 6 had recurrent disease. Between the early 2000s and the early 2010s, the patients were given dendritic cell vaccination pulsed with autologous tumor lysate. Each patient got three intradermal injections of the dendritic cell vaccine, spaced at biweekly intervals, in the arm below the axilla. In glioblastoma patients vaccinated with dendritic cells, deep sequencing of TCR beta CDR3 regions served to measure tumor-infiltrating lymphocyte content and to compare repertoires between tumor and blood. Survival after dendritic cell vaccination was correlated with TCR sequencing metrics, such as TIL content and the overlap between tumor and blood repertoires. The vaccine consisted of monocyte-derived dendritic cells cultured about 7 days with IL-4 and GM-CSF, then pulsed overnight with autologous tumor lysate.

V is clipped by 0 bases and J by 3 bases, and the sequence between their germline boundaries is 8 bases long. The germline V gene sets CDR1 to ENHRY and CDR2 to SYGVKD. CDR3 length: 14 amino acids, cysteine to phenylalanine. The kept DNA is CDR3 alone, 42 bases in frame from the first base. The time point label here, explained by the study, means: after dendritic cell vaccination, including at tumor progression/relapse. Patients were selected on the basis of adequate residual fresh-frozen tumor tissue and more than two years of available survival data. An isocitrate dehydrogenase mutation was not carried by any of the glioblastoma patients, although molecular status was otherwise variable. PBMC collection took place before vaccination, two weeks after the third vaccination, and at tumor progression if progression occurred. Genomic DNA was extracted with the Qiagen DNeasy Blood extraction Kit. Study-level results and caveats: After dendritic cell vaccination, a higher estimated pretreatment TIL content predicted longer time to progression and longer overall survival. The cohort was small and heterogeneous, few patients had complete blood and tumor sets, and even fewer had initial-recurrent tumor pairs. The three-group TCR overlap response model was described as speculative and requiring prospective validation. No direct relationship between TCR clonality and survival was found, suggesting that a diverse polyclonal response may matter.

This TCR was sampled from a human donor with glioblastoma. Sequences were derived from blood, sampled after dendritic cell vaccination. The rearrangement joined TRBV10-3 to TRBJ2-5; the D gene is possibly TRBD1, with 5 bases matching. The nucleotide sequence is TGTGCCATCAGTGAGTCGGGCAGGGAAGAGACCCAGTACTTC. This is translated as CAISESGREETQYF.